This T cell receptor (beta chain) was identified during a study of cytomegalovirus exposure and HLA in healthy donors. Researchers ran the PCR with 60 Vbeta and 13 Jbeta primers. This table comes from immunoSEQ multiplex PCR, and its TCRdb copy is limited to in-frame clones, with some not included. This table holds 40,000 to 60,000 clones. Germline CDR1 reads LNHDA; CDR2 reads SQIVND (reference sequence). J lost 1 base, V lost 3 bases, and 2 bases had no gene match. CDR3 size: 14 residues. Sequencing was carried out using PBMCs. This sequence originates from a man in his forties in good health and CMV-seropositive. The gene calls are TRBV19 and TRBJ2-5; the match to TRBD1 covers 7 bases. CDR3 residues: CASSIYRGQETQYF. The CDR3 nucleotides read TGTGCCAGTAGTATTTACAGGGGCCAAGAGACCCAGTACTTC.